These 23 T cell receptor beta chains originate from one sample sequenced in a study of cytomegalovirus exposure and HLA in healthy donors. A multiplex PCR was run with 60 Vbeta primers and 13 Jbeta primers. Profiled with immunoSEQ multiplex PCR; TCRdb holds only in-frame clones, not every one. The data contain around 170,000 clones, roughly 87% of them seen just once; the ten biggest clones take up around 0.52%. Sequenced material: PBMCs. The receptor source for this set is a woman between 45 and 60 years old in good health and CMV-seronegative.

The chain has TRBV28 and TRBJ1-2, with D uncertain. This CDR3 is built from 14 residues. CDR1 is MDHEN and CDR2 is SYDVKM in the germline V gene. The V gene lost 3 bases and the J gene lost 7 bases, with 15 bases spanning the gap. The DNA for the CDR3 is TGTGCCAGCAGTTTGTGGACGGGGTGGGGTGGCTACACCTTC. Translated: CASSLWTGWGGYTF.

This clone has only one observation. V is TRBV27 and J is TRBJ2-2, with 9 bases fitting TRBD1. The CDR3 spans 16 residues. Germline V gives CDR1 MNHEY, CDR2 SMNVEV (reference sequence). V shed 7 bases and J 5 bases; nucleotides not matched to a gene: 11. The CDR3 reads CASNTGTGKSTGELFF. The DNA for the CDR3 is TGTGCCAGCAATACCGGGACAGGGAAAAGTACCGGGGAGCTGTTTTTT.

The CDR3 region has the DNA TGTGCCAGCAGCCCAGTGGGAGTGGGCGGGGACAATGAGCAGTTCTTC. Translating gives CASSPVGVGGDNEQFF. The rearrangement uses TRBV7-9 and TRBJ2-1, with D possibly matching TRBD2 (6 bases). V gave up 5 bases and J gave up 5 bases, with 19 bases separating them. This CDR3 comprises 16 residues. Germline V gene data show CDR1 as SEHNR and CDR2 as FQNEAQ (reference sequence).

The chain employs TRBV5-6 and TRBJ2-7; D is possibly TRBD2 (7 bases). V shed 7 bases and J shed 1 base, with 18 bases lying between them. The CDR3 sequence is 15 residues long. CDR1 and CDR2 (germline): SGHDT, YYEEEE. The DNA for the CDR3 is TGTGCCAGCGGCACAACACAGGGAGGGTCCTACGAGCAGTACTTC. Translation gives CASGTTQGGSYEQYF.

This chain uses TRBV27 with TRBJ2-5, with D possibly being TRBD2 (5 bases). Germline CDR1 and CDR2: MNHEY and SMNVEV (reference sequence). Trimming took 0 bases from V and 4 from J, leaving 15 bases between them. CDR3 length: 16 residues. Here the CDR3 DNA reads TGTGCCAGCAGTTTATCGATCGGAGGCAGGAGAGAGACCCAGTACTTC. Translation gives CASSLSIGGRRETQYF.

This chain joins TRBV11-2 and TRBJ2-7, with 9 positions matching TRBD2. V dropped 3 bases and J dropped 4; count of bases not matched to a gene: 1. Germline-derived CDR1 and CDR2 are SGHAT and FQNNGV. The CDR3 contains 13 residues. CDR3 sequence: CASSFAGGYEQYF. In DNA, the CDR3 is TGTGCCAGCAGCTTTGCGGGAGGGTACGAGCAGTACTTC.

The V and J genes are TRBV5-8 and TRBJ2-7, with a tentative D call TRBD1 (6 bases). Germline V lookup: CDR1 SGHTS, CDR2 YDEGEE. The length of the CDR3 is 15 residues. Trimming left V 6 bases short and J 5 bases short, with 21 bases between. As DNA, the CDR3 is TGTGCCAGCATACCCCTCAGGGGCCGGGAAAACGAGCAGTACTTC. Amino acid sequence: CASIPLRGRENEQYF.

The chain employs TRBV7-8 and TRBJ2-1; TRBD2 agrees at 9 bases. The V gene's germline CDR1 is SGHVS and CDR2 FQNEAQ. Trimming removed 2 bases from V and 7 bases from J; junction bases left unmatched: 9. The CDR3 totals 16 residues. The CDR3 sequence is CASSLLGGRAQNEQFF. CDR3 DNA sequence: TGTGCCAGCAGCTTATTAGGCGGGAGGGCCCAGAATGAGCAGTTCTTC.

The chain carries TRBV6-1 and TRBJ1-2; perhaps TRBD1 as D (5 bases). Trimming cost V 6 bases and J 6 bases, with 17 bases left between them. The germline V gene has CDR1 MNHNS and CDR2 SASEGT. The CDR3 contains 14 residues. This CDR3 is CASSHLQEWDGYTF. The CDR3, as DNA: TGTGCCAGCAGCCACCTACAGGAATGGGATGGCTACACCTTC.

J is TRBJ2-4 and V is TRBV28; TRBD2 aligns across 10 bases. This CDR3 comprises 17 residues. V lost 3 bases and J lost 2; bases outside the gene matches: 7. The germline gives CDR1 MDHEN, CDR2 SYDVKM. Here the CDR3 reads CASSFQRGGVTKNIQYF. CDR3 sequence (DNA): TGTGCCAGCAGTTTTCAGCGGGGGGGCGTTACCAAAAACATTCAGTACTTC.

The chain recombines TRBV7-3 with TRBJ2-1; TRBD2 aligns across 10 bases. There are 18 residues in the CDR3. With 5 bases clipped from V and 2 bases from J, the junction kept 12 bases outside the gene matches. Germline CDR1 SGHTA, CDR2 FQGTGA. The CDR3 bases are TGTGCCAGCAGCCCCGGGAGCGGGAGGGCCGTCCCCTACAATGAGCAGTTCTTC. This encodes CASSPGSGRAVPYNEQFF.

This chain uses TRBV9 with TRBJ2-7, with 7 positions matching TRBD1. This CDR3 has 14 amino acids. Trimming took 0 bases from V and 4 from J; bases not matched to a gene: 4. Germline loops: CDR1 SGDLS, CDR2 YYNGEE. This CDR3 is CASSVGQGQYEQYF. CDR3 nucleotides: TGTGCCAGCAGCGTAGGACAGGGTCAATACGAGCAGTACTTC.

The chain combines TRBV13 with TRBJ1-6; D call uncertain. The CDR3 spans 12 residues. The germline gives CDR1 PRHDT, CDR2 FYEKMQ (reference sequence). The ends were cut back, 5 bases at V and 10 bases at J, with 9 bases in the middle. The CDR3 DNA reads TGTGCCAGCAGCCCAGGTACCTCACCCCTCCACTTT. This gives the protein CASSPGTSPLHF.

The chain couples TRBV13 to TRBJ2-7; D possibly corresponds to TRBD2 (5 bases). Germline values: CDR1 PRHDT, CDR2 FYEKMQ (reference sequence). The CDR3 contains 12 residues. Trimming left V 5 bases short and J 3 bases short, with 8 bases between. This CDR3 is CASSGEGYEQYF. The CDR3 DNA reads TGTGCCAGCAGCGGAGAGGGCTACGAGCAGTACTTC.

The chain recombines TRBV10-2 with TRBJ2-5; D possibly corresponds to TRBD1 (5 bases). The CDR3 is 14 residues long. CDR1 and CDR2 (germline): WSHSY, SAAADI. Trimming took off 1 base at V and 4 bases at J, with 10 bases between the two ends. CDR3 region: CASSEYLGRETQYF. The CDR3, as DNA: TGCGCCAGCAGTGAGTACCTGGGGCGAGAGACCCAGTACTTC.

This chain uses TRBV7-9 with TRBJ1-3; D ambiguous. Germline values: CDR1 SEHNR, CDR2 FQNEAQ (reference sequence). Trimming took 2 bases from V and 4 from J, leaving 9 bases between them. This CDR3 contains 14 residues. CDR3 nucleotides: TGTGCCAGCAGCTTAAGAGAGGAGGGAAACACCATATATTTT. Its translation is CASSLREEGNTIYF.

This clone came up a few times. The V and J genes are TRBV5-1 and TRBJ1-2, with D possibly matching TRBD1 (6 bases). The CDR3 sequence is 19 residues long. CDR1 and CDR2 from the germline V gene are SGHRS and YFSETQ. With 0 bases removed from V and 7 bases from J, the gap between germline ends came to 28 bases. In DNA form, the CDR3 reads TGCGCCAGCAGCTTGGTTACAGGGTTAGGGTCCCACATTCAGGGTGGCTACACCTTC. Protein: CASSLVTGLGSHIQGGYTF.

The chain joins TRBV11-3 to TRBJ2-7; a possible D gene is TRBD2 (6 bases). CDR1 is SGHNT and CDR2 is YENEEA in the germline V gene. CDR3 length: 12 amino acids. V was clipped by 1 base and J by 7 bases, with 8 bases between them. CDR3 coding DNA: TGTGCCAGCAGCTTAGTGGGGGGTGAGCAGTACTTC. Its translation: CASSLVGGEQYF. Together with reference TRBV11-3 and TRBJ2-7, the CDR3 gives the full variable domain: EAGVVQSPRYKIIEKKQPVAFWCNPISGHNTLYWYLQNLGQGPELLIRYENEEAVDDSQLPKDRFSAERLKGVDSTLKIQPAELGDSAVYLCASSLVGGEQYFGPGTRLTVT.

The J gene is TRBJ1-1, the V gene TRBV5-1; D uncertain. Germline lookup yields CDR1 SGHRS and CDR2 YFSETQ. Trimming pared 2 bases from V and 0 bases from J, leaving 5 bases between. CDR3 length equals 13 residues. In DNA form, the CDR3 reads TGCGCCAGCAGCTTCCGGGTGAACACTGAAGCTTTCTTT. Its translation: CASSFRVNTEAFF.

The rearrangement uses TRBV19 and TRBJ2-3, with 11 nucleotides matching TRBD1. Trimming took 3 bases from V and 1 from J; bases not matched to a gene: 3. The germline gives CDR1 LNHDA, CDR2 SQIVND (reference sequence). CDR3 length equals 16 residues. DNA for the CDR3: TGTGCCAGTAGTATCGGACAGGGGGCGGGCACAGATACGCAGTATTTT. It translates to CASSIGQGAGTDTQYF.

The CDR3 here is CASSLRQGSYEQYF. The CDR3, as DNA: TGTGCCAGCAGCTTGAGACAGGGTTCCTACGAGCAGTACTTC. The chain is built from TRBV7-8 and TRBJ2-7, with 7 nucleotides matching TRBD1. Per the germline V gene, CDR1 is SGHVS and CDR2 is FQNEAQ. V lost 3 bases and J lost 1; bases outside the gene matches: 3. The CDR3 spans 14 residues.

The genes are TRBV7-2 and TRBJ2-1; 7 bases agree with TRBD2. This CDR3 comprises 14 residues. V was pared by 1 base and J by 12 bases, with 9 bases of the junction left unmatched. CDR1 and CDR2 (germline): SGHTA, FQGNSA. The CDR3 region is CASSLGTSGGVQFF. As DNA, the CDR3 is TGTGCCAGCAGCTTAGGGACTAGTGGCGGTGTGCAGTTCTTC.

This clone was recorded a few times. The chain employs TRBV5-1 and TRBJ2-5, with D perhaps matching TRBD1 (6 bases). The ends were cut back, 4 bases at V and 2 bases at J, with 15 bases in the middle. CDR3 length: 15 residues. The germline CDR1 and CDR2 sequences are SGHRS and YFSETQ. In DNA, the CDR3 is TGCGCCAGCAGCAACACCCCCGGGACACAAGAGACCCAGTACTTC. It codes for CASSNTPGTQETQYF.